The subject of this entry is one T cell receptor (beta chain). Its antigen is not yet known. No base quality information exists; no much larger clone differs at one position. Collaborating institutions collected whole blood in K2EDTA tubes following their own protocols. For TCRbeta analysis, collaborators shipped samples in one of three forms: frozen whole blood, isolated PBMCs, or DNA extracted from either of those sample types. This entry comes from a study of blood T cell repertoires in COVID-19 (TCRdb year 2020). Regarding the complete study: Samples from collaborators originated in the United States, Italy and Spain and spanned both the acute and convalescent phases of COVID-19. The material from the prospective study consisted of cDNA or gDNA derived from T cells, B-cell-depleted T cells, or PBMCs. Deeply sampled blood TCRbeta repertoires from subjects exposed to, actively infected with, or recovered from COVID-19 were included in the dataset. The repertoires were made available in a free public database intended to serve as a resource for research on the immune response to SARS-CoV-2. Samples were obtained from the ongoing ImmuneRACE study (first 160 participants) and from over a thousand subjects provided by 6 global collaborators. Nearly every sample came with metadata listing a de-identified subject ID, COVID-19 status, age in years and sex. HLA class I and class II types, where available, came from metadata supplied by the sample provider rather than from assay-based typing. Broader findings and caveats from the paper: How much clinical and demographic metadata was included differed by source and by participant, and the metadata was provided uncurated.

TCRbeta CDR3 regions were amplified from genomic DNA using the immunoSEQ Assay, a bias-controlled multiplex PCR. Concerning the study's data processing: Within the assay, amplification of reference gene primers was used to estimate how many nucleated cells each sample contained. To quantify the absolute abundance of each unique TCRbeta CDR3 rearrangement, sequence reads were collapsed and filtered. For each sample, productive Simpson clonality was calculated by taking the square root of Simpson's diversity index across productive rearrangements. The immuneACCESS repertoire file appears here via TCRdb, limited to in-frame rearrangements. These files lack a portion of the clones; in checked studies, under half of the deficit traces to unresolved V genes, and the cause of the others is not known. V and J calls and clone size are those listed in that table; D and trimming were worked out from the DNA. The sample table shows about 42,000 clones, and approximately 90% are seen once. The top ten constitute more than 5% of the sample.

V is shortened by 4 bases, J by 1 base, and the region joining them spans 19 bases. The CDR3 measures 17 amino acids from cysteine to phenylalanine. The sequence is cut down to CDR3 DNA, 51 bases in frame from base 1. The germline V gene specifies SGHDN as CDR1 and FVKESK as CDR2. The receptor was derived from a human donor in a cohort sampled during active COVID-19. The sequence links TRBV14 to TRBJ1-1; TRBD1 is a possible D gene, resting on 5 matching bases. Sample: peripheral blood. The nucleotide sequence is given as TGTGCCAGCAGCCTCCGCTTGGGGGGGAGGGAGAACACTGAAGCTTTCTTT. Its amino acids are CASSLRLGGRENTEAFF.